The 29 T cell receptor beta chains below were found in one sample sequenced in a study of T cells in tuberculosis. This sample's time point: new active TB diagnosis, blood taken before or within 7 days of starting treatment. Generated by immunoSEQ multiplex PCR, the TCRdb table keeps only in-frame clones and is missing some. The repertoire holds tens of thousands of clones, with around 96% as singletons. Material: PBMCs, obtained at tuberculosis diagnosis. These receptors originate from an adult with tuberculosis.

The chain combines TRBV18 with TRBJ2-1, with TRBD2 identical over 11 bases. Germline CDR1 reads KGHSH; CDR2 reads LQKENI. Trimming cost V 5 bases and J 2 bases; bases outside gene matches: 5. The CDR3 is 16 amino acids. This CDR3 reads CASSGMTSGTYNEQFF. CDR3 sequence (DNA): TGTGCCAGCTCAGGCATGACTAGCGGGACCTACAATGAGCAGTTCTTC.

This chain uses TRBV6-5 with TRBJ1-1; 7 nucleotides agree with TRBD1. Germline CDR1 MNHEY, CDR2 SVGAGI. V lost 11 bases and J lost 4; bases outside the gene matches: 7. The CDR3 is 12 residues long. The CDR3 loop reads CASTGVGTEAFF. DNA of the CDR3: TGTGCCTCCACAGGGGTGGGCACTGAAGCTTTCTTT.

The chain's CDR3 is CASSLKGRGVRGEQFF. In DNA, the CDR3 is TGTGCCAGCAGTTTAAAGGGCCGGGGTGTCCGGGGAGAGCAGTTCTTC. The chain recombines TRBV27 with TRBJ2-1, with D perhaps matching TRBD2 (5 bases). In germline, CDR1 is MNHEY, CDR2 SMNVEV (reference sequence). V dropped 2 bases and J dropped 10 bases, with 21 bases sitting between them. This CDR3 has 16 amino acids.

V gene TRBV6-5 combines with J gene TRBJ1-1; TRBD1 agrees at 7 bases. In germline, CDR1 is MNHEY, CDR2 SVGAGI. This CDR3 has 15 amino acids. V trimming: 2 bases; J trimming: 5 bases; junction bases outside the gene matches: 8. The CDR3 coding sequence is TGTGCCAGCAGTTACCTGTCACAGGGGAGTACTGAAGCTTTCTTT. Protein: CASSYLSQGSTEAFF.

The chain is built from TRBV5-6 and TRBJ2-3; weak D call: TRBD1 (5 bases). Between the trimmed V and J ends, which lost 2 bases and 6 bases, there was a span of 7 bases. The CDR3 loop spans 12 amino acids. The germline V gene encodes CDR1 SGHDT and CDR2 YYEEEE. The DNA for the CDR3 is TGTGCCAGCAGCTTAGGGGATGATACGCAGTATTTT. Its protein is CASSLGDDTQYF.

The chain's CDR3 is CASSVTSRVQYF. Here the CDR3 DNA reads TGTGCCAGCAGTGTTACTAGCAGGGTTCAGTACTTC. This chain uses TRBV28 with TRBJ2-4; perhaps TRBD2 as D (6 bases). Trimming stripped 5 bases from V and 11 bases from J, with 13 bases between. This CDR3 contains 12 residues. Germline loops: CDR1 MDHEN, CDR2 SYDVKM. Drawing the rest from reference TRBV28 and TRBJ2-4, the complete variable domain is DVKVTQSSRYLVKRTGEKVFLECVQDMDHENMFWYRQDPGLGLRLIYFSYDVKMKEKGDIPEGYSVSREKKERFSLILESASTNQTSMYLCASSVTSRVQYFGAGTRLSVL.

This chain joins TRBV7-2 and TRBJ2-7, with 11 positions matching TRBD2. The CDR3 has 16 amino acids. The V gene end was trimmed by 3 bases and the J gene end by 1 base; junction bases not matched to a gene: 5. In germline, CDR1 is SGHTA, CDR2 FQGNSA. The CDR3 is CASSFKGLAESYEQYF. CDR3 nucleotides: TGTGCCAGCAGCTTTAAGGGACTAGCGGAATCCTACGAGCAGTACTTC.

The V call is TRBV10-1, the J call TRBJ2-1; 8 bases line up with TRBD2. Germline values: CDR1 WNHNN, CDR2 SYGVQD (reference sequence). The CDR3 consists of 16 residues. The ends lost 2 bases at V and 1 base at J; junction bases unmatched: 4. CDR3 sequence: CASSEKRELSYNEQFF. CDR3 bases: TGCGCCAGCAGTGAGAAGCGGGAGTTGTCCTACAATGAGCAGTTCTTC.

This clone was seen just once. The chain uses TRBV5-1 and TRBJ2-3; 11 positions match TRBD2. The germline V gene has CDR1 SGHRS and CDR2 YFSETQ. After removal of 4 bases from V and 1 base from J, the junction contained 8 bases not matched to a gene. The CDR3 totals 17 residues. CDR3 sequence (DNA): TGCGCCAGCAGCCCGGAGCCGGGACTAGCGGGCACAGATACGCAGTATTTT. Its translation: CASSPEPGLAGTDTQYF.

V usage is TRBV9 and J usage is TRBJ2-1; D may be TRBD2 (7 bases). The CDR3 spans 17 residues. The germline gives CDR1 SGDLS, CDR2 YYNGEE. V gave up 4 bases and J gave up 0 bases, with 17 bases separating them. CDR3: CASSRRGGGSSYNEQFF. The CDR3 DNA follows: TGTGCCAGCAGCAGGAGAGGGGGAGGGAGCTCCTACAATGAGCAGTTCTTC. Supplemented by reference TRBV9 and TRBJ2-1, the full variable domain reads DSGVTQTPKHLITATGQRVTLRCSPRSGDLSVYWYQQSLDQGLQFLIQYYNGEERAKGNILERFSAQQFPDLHSELNLSSLELGDSALYFCASSRRGGGSSYNEQFFGPGTRLTVL.

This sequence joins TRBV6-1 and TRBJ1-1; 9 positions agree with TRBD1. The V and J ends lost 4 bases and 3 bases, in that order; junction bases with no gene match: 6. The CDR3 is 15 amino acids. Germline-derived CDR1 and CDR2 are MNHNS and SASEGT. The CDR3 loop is CASSASTGGDTEAFF. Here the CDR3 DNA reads TGTGCCAGCAGTGCATCGACAGGGGGGGACACTGAAGCTTTCTTT.

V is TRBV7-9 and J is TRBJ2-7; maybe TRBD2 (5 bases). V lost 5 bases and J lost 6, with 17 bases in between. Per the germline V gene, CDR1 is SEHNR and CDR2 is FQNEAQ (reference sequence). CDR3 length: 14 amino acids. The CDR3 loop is CASSHQRSLSEQYF. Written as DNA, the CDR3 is TGTGCCAGCAGCCACCAGCGGAGCTTAAGCGAGCAGTACTTC. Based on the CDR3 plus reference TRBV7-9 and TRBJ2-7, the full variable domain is DTGVSQNPRHKITKRGQNVTFRCDPISEHNRLYWYRQTLGQGPEFLTYFQNEAQLEKSRLLSDRFSAERPKGSFSTLEIQRTEQGDSAMYLCASSHQRSLSEQYFGPGTRLTVT.

CDR3 coding DNA: TGTGCCAGCAGGGAACAGGGGAAGTATGAGCAGTTCTTC. This gives the protein CASREQGKYEQFF. The chain joins TRBV27 to TRBJ2-1; 7 bases match TRBD1. Germline trimming cut 6 bases from V and 8 bases from J; bases unmatched to any gene: 7. The V gene's germline CDR1 is MNHEY and CDR2 SMNVEV (reference sequence). The CDR3 runs to 13 residues.

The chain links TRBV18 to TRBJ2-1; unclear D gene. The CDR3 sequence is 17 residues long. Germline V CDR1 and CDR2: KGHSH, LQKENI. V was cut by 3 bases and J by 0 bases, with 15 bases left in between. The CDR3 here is CASSPPTLPSSYNEQFF. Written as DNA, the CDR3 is TGTGCCAGCTCACCTCCAACTCTCCCTAGCTCCTACAATGAGCAGTTCTTC.

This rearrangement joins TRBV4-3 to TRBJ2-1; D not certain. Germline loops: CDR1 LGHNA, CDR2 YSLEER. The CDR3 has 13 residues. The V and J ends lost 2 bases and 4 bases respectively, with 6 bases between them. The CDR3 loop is CASSQLHYNEQFF. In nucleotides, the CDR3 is TGCGCCAGCAGCCAATTACATTACAATGAGCAGTTCTTC.

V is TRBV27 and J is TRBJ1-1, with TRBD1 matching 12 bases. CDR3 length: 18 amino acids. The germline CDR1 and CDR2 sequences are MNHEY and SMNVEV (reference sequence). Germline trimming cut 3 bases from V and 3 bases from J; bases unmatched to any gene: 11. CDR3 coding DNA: TGTGCCAGCAGTTTGGGTTGGAGGGACAGGGGGCACGACACTGAAGCTTTCTTT. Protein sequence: CASSLGWRDRGHDTEAFF.

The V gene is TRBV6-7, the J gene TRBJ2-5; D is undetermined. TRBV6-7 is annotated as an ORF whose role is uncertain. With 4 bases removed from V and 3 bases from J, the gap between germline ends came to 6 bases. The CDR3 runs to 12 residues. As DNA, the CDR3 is TGTGCCAGCAGTTCCACGGAAGAGACCCAGTACTTC. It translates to CASSSTEETQYF.

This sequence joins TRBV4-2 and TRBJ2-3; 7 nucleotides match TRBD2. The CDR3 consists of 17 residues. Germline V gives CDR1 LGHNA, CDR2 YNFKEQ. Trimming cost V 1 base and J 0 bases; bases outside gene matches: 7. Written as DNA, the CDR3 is TGTGCCAGCAGCCAAGCGGGAGCGGGGCCTAGCACAGATACGCAGTATTTT. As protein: CASSQAGAGPSTDTQYF.

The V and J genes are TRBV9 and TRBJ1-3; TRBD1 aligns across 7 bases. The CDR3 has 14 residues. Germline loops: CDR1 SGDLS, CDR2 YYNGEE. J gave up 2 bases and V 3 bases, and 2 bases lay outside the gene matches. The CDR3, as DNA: TGTGCCAGCAGCGGGGACAGTACTGGAAACACCATATATTTT. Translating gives CASSGDSTGNTIYF.

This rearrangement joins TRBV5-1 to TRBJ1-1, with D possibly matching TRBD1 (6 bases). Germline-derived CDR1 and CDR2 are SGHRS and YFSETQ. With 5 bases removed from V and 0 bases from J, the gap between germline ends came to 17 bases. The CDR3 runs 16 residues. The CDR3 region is CASRGRQGHMNTEAFF. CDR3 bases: TGCGCCAGCAGGGGCCGTCAGGGGCACATGAACACTGAAGCTTTCTTT.

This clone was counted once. CDR3: CAWSRASYEQYF. In DNA, the CDR3 is TGTGCCTGGAGTCGCGCTTCCTACGAGCAGTACTTC. The chain employs TRBV30 and TRBJ2-7; D uncertain. With 2 bases removed from V and 1 base from J, the gap between germline ends came to 6 bases. CDR1 GTSNPN and CDR2 SVGIG come from the germline V gene (reference sequence). The CDR3 loop spans 12 amino acids.

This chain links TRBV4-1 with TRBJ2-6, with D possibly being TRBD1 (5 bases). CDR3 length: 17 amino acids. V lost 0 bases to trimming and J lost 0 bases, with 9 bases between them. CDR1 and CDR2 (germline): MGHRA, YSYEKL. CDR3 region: CASSQDPQGSGANVLTF. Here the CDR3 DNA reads TGCGCCAGCAGCCAAGACCCGCAGGGCTCTGGGGCCAACGTCCTGACTTTC.

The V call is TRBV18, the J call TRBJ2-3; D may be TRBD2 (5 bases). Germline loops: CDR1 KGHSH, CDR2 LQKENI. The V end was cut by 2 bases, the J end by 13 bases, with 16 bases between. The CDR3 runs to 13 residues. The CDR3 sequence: CASSPGNVGVEYF. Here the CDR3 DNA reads TGTGCCAGCTCACCAGGCAACGTGGGAGTGGAGTATTTT.

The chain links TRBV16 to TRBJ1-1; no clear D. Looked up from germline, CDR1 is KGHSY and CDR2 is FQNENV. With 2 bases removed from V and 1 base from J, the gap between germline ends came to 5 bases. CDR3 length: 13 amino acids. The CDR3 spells CASSQLSNTEAFF. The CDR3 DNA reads TGTGCCAGCAGCCAACTGTCGAACACTGAAGCTTTCTTT.

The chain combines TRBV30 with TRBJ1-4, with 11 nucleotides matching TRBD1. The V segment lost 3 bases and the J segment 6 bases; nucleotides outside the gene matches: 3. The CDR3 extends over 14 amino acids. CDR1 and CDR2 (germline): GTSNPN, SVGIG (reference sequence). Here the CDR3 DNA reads TGTGCCTGGAGGACGGGACAGGGGGATGAAAAACTGTTTTTT. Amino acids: CAWRTGQGDEKLFF.

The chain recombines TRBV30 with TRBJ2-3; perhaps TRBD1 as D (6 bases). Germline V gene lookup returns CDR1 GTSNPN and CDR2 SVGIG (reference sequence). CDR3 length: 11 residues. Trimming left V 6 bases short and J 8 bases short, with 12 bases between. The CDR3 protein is CACLLGATQYF. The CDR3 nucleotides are TGTGCCTGCCTCTTGGGGGCTACGCAGTATTTT.

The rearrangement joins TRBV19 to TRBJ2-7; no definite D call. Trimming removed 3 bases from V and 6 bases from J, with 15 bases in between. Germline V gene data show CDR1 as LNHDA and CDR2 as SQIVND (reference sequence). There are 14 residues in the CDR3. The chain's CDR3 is CASSIGAGTSEQYF. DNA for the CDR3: TGTGCCAGTAGTATTGGCGCAGGTACCTCCGAGCAGTACTTC.

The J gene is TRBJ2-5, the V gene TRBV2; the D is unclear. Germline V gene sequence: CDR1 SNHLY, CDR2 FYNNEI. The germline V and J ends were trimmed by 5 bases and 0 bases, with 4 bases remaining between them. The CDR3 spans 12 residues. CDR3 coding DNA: TGTGCCAGCAGTCTGTACCAAGAGACCCAGTACTTC. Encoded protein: CASSLYQETQYF.

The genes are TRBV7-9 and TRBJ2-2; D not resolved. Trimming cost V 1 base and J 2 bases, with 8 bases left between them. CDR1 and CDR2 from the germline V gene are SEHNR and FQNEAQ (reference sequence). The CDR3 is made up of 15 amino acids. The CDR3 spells CASSLGDFNTGELFF. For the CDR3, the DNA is TGTGCCAGCAGCTTAGGAGACTTCAACACCGGGGAGCTGTTTTTT.